What follows are 18 T cell receptor beta chains derived from one specimen sequenced in a study of CD8 T cells in ankylosing spondylitis. Whole-study results and caveats: Ankylosing spondylitis blood appeared to be characterized by a TCR beta motif of several highly homologous variants.

These receptors' targets are unknown. TCRdb analysed the 5' RACE reads with MiXCR anew, one entry per CDR3 protein. The table shows about 330,000 distinct CDR3 sequences, with less than 10% occurring only once. Sequenced: blood, either unsorted or a sorted T cell fraction (not recorded which). The receptor source for this set is a male donor with ankylosing spondylitis.

V gene TRBV20-1 combines with J gene TRBJ2-5, with 11 positions matching TRBD2. Germline values: CDR1 DFQATT, CDR2 SNEGSKA (reference sequence). The CDR3 consists of 16 residues. V lost 5 bases, J lost 4 bases, and 12 bases stayed unmatched. CDR3 sequence: CSASGLAERTLETQYF. CDR3 DNA sequence: TGCAGTGCTTCGGGACTAGCGGAGAGGACCTTAGAGACCCAGTACTTC.

The chain is built from TRBV7-2 and TRBJ2-5, with D perhaps being TRBD1 or TRBD2 (5 bases each). V gave up 0 bases and J gave up 1 base, with 9 bases separating them. The CDR3 is made up of 15 amino acids. Germline V gene sequence: CDR1 SGHTA, CDR2 FQGNSA. In nucleotides, the CDR3 is TGTGCCAGCAGCTTAGCTCCGGGACCCCAAGAGACCCAGTACTTC. Residues: CASSLAPGPQETQYF. Supplemented by reference TRBV7-2 and TRBJ2-5, the full variable domain reads GAGVSQSPSNKVTEKGKDVELRCDPISGHTALYWYRQSLGQGLEFLIYFQGNSAPDKSGLPSDRFSAERTGGSVSTLTIQRTQQEDSAVYLCASSLAPGPQETQYFGPGTRLLVL.

The rearrangement links TRBV7-2 to TRBJ1-1; D call uncertain. The CDR3 sequence is 14 residues long. The V gene's germline CDR1 is SGHTA and CDR2 FQGNSA. Trimming removed 1 base from V and 3 bases from J, with 9 bases in between. CDR3 in amino acids: CASSLEGLYTEAFF. Written as DNA, the CDR3 is TGTGCCAGCAGCTTAGAAGGGTTGTACACTGAAGCTTTCTTT.

This clonotype was recorded a few times. The V call is TRBV20-1, the J call TRBJ2-3; maybe TRBD1 (6 bases). The CDR3 contains 14 residues. CDR1 and CDR2 from the germline V gene are DFQATT and SNEGSKA (reference sequence). Deletions cut 6 bases from V and 0 bases from J, with 13 bases between. The CDR3 DNA follows: TGCAGTGCAGCCGACAGGTTTAGCACAGATACGCAGTATTTT. It encodes CSAADRFSTDTQYF.

In its sample, this clonotype was seen a few times. CDR3 coding DNA: TGTGCCAGCAGTTTATCGATTGTCCAGGCGGACACCGGGGAGCTGTTTTTT. Protein: CASSLSIVQADTGELFF. The V call is TRBV27, the J call TRBJ2-2; D remains ambiguous. The CDR3 is 17 amino acids. V was cut by 0 bases and J by 3 bases, with 14 bases left in between. The germline V gene encodes CDR1 MNHEY and CDR2 SMNVEV (reference sequence).

This clonotype was seen more than once but under ten times. V gene TRBV24-1 combines with J gene TRBJ2-1; 7 bases are a match to TRBD1. Germline assignment: CDR1 KGHDR and CDR2 SFDVKD. V lost 4 bases and J lost 8; bases outside the gene matches: 10. The length of the CDR3 is 15 residues. CDR3: CATSDLTGTADEQFF. The CDR3 DNA reads TGTGCCACCAGTGACCTGACCGGGACAGCAGATGAGCAGTTCTTC.

This clonotype was counted only a few times. The gene calls are TRBV20-1 and TRBJ2-2; 7 bases are shared with TRBD2. This CDR3 spans 15 amino acids. From germline, CDR1 is DFQATT and CDR2 SNEGSKA (reference sequence). J gave up 0 bases and V 6 bases, and 7 bases lay outside the gene matches. Written as DNA, the CDR3 is TGCAGTGCCGGCCGGGACTATTCGAACACCGGGGAGCTGTTTTTT. Its translation: CSAGRDYSNTGELFF.

The chain joins TRBV27 to TRBJ2-6; D gene unclear. Looked up from germline, CDR1 is MNHEY and CDR2 is SMNVEV (reference sequence). With 6 bases removed from V and 2 bases from J, the gap between germline ends came to 14 bases. The CDR3 spans 16 residues. The CDR3 region is CASRTELRTGANVLTF. The CDR3 DNA follows: TGTGCCAGCAGGACCGAATTAAGAACTGGGGCCAACGTCCTGACTTTC.

V is TRBV14 and J is TRBJ1-5; no firm D call. CDR1 and CDR2 from the germline V gene are SGHDN and FVKESK. Trimming pared 2 bases from V and 0 bases from J, leaving 11 bases between. The CDR3 covers 16 residues. The DNA of the CDR3 is TGTGCCAGCAGCCAATGGCGGGGAGATAGCAATCAGCCCCAGCATTTT. This gives the protein CASSQWRGDSNQPQHF.

The rearrangement joins TRBV7-8 to TRBJ2-7, with 9 bases that match TRBD1. Looked up from germline, CDR1 is SGHVS and CDR2 is FQNEAQ. J gave up 5 bases and V 5 bases, and 7 bases lay outside the gene matches. The CDR3 is 14 amino acids. CDR3 sequence reads: CASSPRTGDNEQYF. DNA of the CDR3: TGTGCCAGCAGCCCCCGGACAGGGGACAACGAGCAGTACTTC.

This clonotype came up many times. The chain combines TRBV12-3 or TRBV12-4 with TRBJ2-5; D remains ambiguous. The CDR3 is made up of 13 amino acids. V was cut by 1 base and J by 5 bases, with 8 bases left in between. CDR3 sequence (DNA): TGTGCCAGCAGTTTAGACACCCGGGAGACCCAGTACTTC. Protein sequence: CASSLDTRETQYF.

The V gene is TRBV27, the J gene TRBJ2-7; D gene uncertain. The CDR3 is 12 residues long. Trimming stripped 5 bases from V and 3 bases from J, with 8 bases between. Germline V lookup: CDR1 MNHEY, CDR2 SMNVEV (reference sequence). The chain's CDR3 is CASSEWGYEQYF. The CDR3 DNA sequence: TGTGCCAGCAGTGAGTGGGGCTACGAGCAGTACTTC.

The table lists this clonotype with many counts. The chain carries TRBV3-1 and TRBJ2-1; D unresolved. The V gene lost 3 bases and the J gene lost 9 bases, with 6 bases spanning the gap. Germline values: CDR1 LGHDT, CDR2 YNNKEL (reference sequence). The CDR3 length is 11 residues. CDR3 bases: TGTGCCAGCAGCCACATGCTTGAGCAGTTCTTC. It specifies CASSHMLEQFF.

In this sample, this clonotype turned up a few times. V gene TRBV12-3 or TRBV12-4 combines with J gene TRBJ2-4; D uncertain. The germline V and J ends were trimmed by 2 bases and 8 bases, with 13 bases remaining between them. The CDR3 covers 14 residues. CDR3 nucleotides: TGTGCCAGCAGTTTACACGGTAACGAGGACATTCAGTACTTC. The encoded protein is CASSLHGNEDIQYF.

This clonotype was seen repeatedly, ten times or more. The gene calls are TRBV11-1 and TRBJ2-2, with D hard to call. CDR1 is SGHAT and CDR2 is FQDESV in the germline V gene (reference sequence). V was cut by 5 bases and J by 2 bases, with 21 bases left in between. The CDR3 totals 18 residues. The CDR3 DNA reads TGTGCCAGCAGCCAGACCACCGGCCGACAAGTAAACACCGGGGAGCTGTTTTTT. Protein sequence: CASSQTTGRQVNTGELFF. Full variable domain (missing parts from reference TRBV11-1 and TRBJ2-2): EAEVAQSPRYKITEKSQAVAFWCDPISGHATLYWYRQILGQGPELLVQFQDESVVDDSQLPKDRFSAERLKGVDSTLKIQPAELGDSAMYLCASSQTTGRQVNTGELFFGEGSRLTVL.

This clonotype was detected only a few times. CDR3 DNA: TGTGCCAGCAGTTACGGGGTCGTTTCTGAAGCTTTCTTT. It encodes CASSYGVVSEAFF. This chain uses TRBV6-5 with TRBJ1-1; D not certain. Per germline, CDR1 MNHEY and CDR2 SVGAGI. Trimming removed 2 bases at V and 6 bases at J, with 10 bases between. CDR3 size: 13 residues.

On this clonotype itself: Since a much larger clone is just one base distant, this may be a read error. This CDR3 reads CASSQRWFSTRGNPEAFF. The CDR3 region has the DNA TGTGCCAGCAGCCAAAGATGGTTCAGTACAAGGGGGAACCCTGAAGCTTTCTTT. The chain has TRBV3-1 and TRBJ1-1; maybe TRBD1 (6 bases). The CDR3 runs to 18 residues. The V gene's germline CDR1 is LGHDT and CDR2 YNNKEL (reference sequence).

The chain has TRBV2 and TRBJ2-1; D is perhaps TRBD2 (6 bases). There are 13 residues in the CDR3. Per the germline V gene, CDR1 is SNHLY and CDR2 is FYNNEI. With 7 bases removed from V and 8 bases from J, the gap between germline ends came to 15 bases. The DNA of the CDR3 is TGTGCCAGCAAAGGAGCGGGCGGCGATGAGCAGTTCTTC. Translation: CASKGAGGDEQFF.